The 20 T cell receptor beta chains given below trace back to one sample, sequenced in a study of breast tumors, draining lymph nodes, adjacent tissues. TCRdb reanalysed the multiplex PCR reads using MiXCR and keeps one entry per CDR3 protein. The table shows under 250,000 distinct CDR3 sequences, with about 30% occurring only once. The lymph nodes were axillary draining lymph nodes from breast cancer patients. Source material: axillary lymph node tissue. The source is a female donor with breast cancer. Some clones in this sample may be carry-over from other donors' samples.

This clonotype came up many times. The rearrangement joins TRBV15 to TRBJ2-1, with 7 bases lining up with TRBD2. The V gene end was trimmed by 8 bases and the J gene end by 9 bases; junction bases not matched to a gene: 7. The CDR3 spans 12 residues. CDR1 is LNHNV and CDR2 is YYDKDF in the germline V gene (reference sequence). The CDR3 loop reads CATGVVAGEQFF. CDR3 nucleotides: TGTGCCACCGGGGTGGTAGCGGGTGAGCAGTTCTTC.

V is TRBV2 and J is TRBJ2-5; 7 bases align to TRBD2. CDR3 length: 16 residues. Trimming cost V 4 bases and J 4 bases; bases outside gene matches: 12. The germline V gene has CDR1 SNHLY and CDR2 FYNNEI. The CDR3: CASSARGGTIRETQYF. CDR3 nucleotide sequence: TGTGCCAGCAGTGCTAGAGGTGGGACTATAAGAGAGACCCAGTACTTC. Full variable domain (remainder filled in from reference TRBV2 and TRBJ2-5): EPEVTQTPSHQVTQMGQEVILRCVPISNHLYFYWYRQILGQKVEFLVSFYNNEISEKSEIFDDQFSVERPDGSNFTLKIRSTKLEDSAMYFCASSARGGTIRETQYFGPGTRLLVL.

CDR3 sequence: CSPPGQYEQYF. The CDR3 coding sequence is TGCAGCCCCCCCGGGCAGTACGAGCAGTACTTC. This chain joins TRBV29-1 and TRBJ2-7; unclear D gene. V shed 8 bases and J shed 4 bases, with 12 bases lying between them. The germline CDR1 and CDR2 sequences are SQVTM and ANQGSEA. The CDR3 contains 11 residues.

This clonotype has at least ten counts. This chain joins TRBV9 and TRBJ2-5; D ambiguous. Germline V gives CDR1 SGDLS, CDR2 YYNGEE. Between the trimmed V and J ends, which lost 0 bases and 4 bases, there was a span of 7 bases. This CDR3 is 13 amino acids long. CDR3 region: CASSVVSGETQYF. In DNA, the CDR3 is TGTGCCAGCAGCGTAGTATCGGGAGAGACCCAGTACTTC. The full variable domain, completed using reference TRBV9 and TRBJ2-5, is DSGVTQTPKHLITATGQRVTLRCSPRSGDLSVYWYQQSLDQGLQFLIQYYNGEERAKGNILERFSAQQFPDLHSELNLSSLELGDSALYFCASSVVSGETQYFGPGTRLLVL.

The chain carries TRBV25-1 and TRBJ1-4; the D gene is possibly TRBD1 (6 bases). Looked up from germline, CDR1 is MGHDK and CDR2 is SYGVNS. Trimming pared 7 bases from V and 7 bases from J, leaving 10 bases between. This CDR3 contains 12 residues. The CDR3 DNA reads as TGTGCCAGCAAGGGGGAGGTTGAAAAACTGTTTTTT. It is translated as CASKGEVEKLFF.

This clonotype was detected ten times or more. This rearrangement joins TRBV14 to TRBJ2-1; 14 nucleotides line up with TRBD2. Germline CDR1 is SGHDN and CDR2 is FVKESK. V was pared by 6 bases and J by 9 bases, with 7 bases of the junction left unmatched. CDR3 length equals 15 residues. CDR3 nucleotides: TGTGCCAGCAGTTCGGGACTAGCGGGAGTCTTTGAGCAGTTCTTC. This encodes CASSSGLAGVFEQFF.

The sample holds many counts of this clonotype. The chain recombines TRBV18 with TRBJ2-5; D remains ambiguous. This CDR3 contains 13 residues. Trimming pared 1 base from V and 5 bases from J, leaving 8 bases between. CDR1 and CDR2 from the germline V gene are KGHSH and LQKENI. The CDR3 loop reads CASSPRPVETQYF. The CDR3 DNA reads TGTGCCAGCTCACCACGACCGGTGGAGACCCAGTACTTC.

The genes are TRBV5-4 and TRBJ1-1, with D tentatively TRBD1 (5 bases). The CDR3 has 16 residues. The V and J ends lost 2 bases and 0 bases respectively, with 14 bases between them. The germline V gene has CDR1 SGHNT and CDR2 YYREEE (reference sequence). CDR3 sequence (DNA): TGTGCCAGCAGCTTTTCTCCCGGGACGGTGAACACTGAAGCTTTCTTT. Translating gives CASSFSPGTVNTEAFF.

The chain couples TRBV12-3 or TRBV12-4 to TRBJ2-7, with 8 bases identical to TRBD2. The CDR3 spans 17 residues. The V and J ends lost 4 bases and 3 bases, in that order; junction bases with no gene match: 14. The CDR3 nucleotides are TGTGCCAGCAGTTCTCCGGGAGGGCCCTCATCAGACTACGAGCAGTACTTC. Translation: CASSSPGGPSSDYEQYF.

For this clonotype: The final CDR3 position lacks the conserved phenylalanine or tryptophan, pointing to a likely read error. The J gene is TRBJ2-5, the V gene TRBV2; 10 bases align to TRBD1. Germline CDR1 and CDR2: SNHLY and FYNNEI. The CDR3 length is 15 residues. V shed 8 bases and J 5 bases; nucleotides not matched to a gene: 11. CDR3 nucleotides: TGTGCCAGCGGGGGGGGGGACAGGGGTCCGGAGACCCAGTACCTC. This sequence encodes CASGGGDRGPETQYL.

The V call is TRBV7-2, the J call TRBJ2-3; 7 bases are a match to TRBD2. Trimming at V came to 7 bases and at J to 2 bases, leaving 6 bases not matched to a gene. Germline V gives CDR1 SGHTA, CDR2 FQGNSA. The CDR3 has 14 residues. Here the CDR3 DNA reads TGTGCCAGCAATTTGGCGGGGGTCACAGATACGCAGTATTTT. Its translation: CASNLAGVTDTQYF.

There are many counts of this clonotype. For the CDR3, the DNA is TGTGCCACCAGTGATTTAGGAGGGAATCAGCCCCAGCATTTT. Protein: CATSDLGGNQPQHF. The chain is built from TRBV24-1 and TRBJ1-5; D gene unclear. V lost 1 base and J lost 4, with 7 bases in between. Germline V gene sequence: CDR1 KGHDR, CDR2 SFDVKD. The CDR3 length is 14 residues.

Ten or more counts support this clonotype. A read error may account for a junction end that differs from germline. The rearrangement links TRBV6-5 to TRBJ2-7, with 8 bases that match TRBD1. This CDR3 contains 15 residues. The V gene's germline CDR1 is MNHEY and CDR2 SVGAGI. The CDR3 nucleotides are TGTGTCAGCAGTTATTACGGACAGGGACTCTACGAGCAGTACTTC. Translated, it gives CVSSYYGQGLYEQYF.

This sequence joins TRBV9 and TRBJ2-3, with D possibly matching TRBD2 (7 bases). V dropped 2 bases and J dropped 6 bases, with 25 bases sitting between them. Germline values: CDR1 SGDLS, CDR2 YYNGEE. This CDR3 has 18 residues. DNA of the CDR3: TGTGCCAGCAGCGTTGGACCAGGGTTGGCGGGGGCCTGGGATACGCAGTATTTT. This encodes CASSVGPGLAGAWDTQYF.

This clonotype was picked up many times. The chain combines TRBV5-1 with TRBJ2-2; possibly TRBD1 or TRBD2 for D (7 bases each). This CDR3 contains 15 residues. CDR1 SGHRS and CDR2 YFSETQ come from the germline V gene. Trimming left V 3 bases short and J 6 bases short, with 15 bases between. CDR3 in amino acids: CASSSAGQRAGELFF. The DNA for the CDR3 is TGCGCCAGCAGCTCAGCGGGACAGAGGGCCGGGGAGCTGTTTTTT.

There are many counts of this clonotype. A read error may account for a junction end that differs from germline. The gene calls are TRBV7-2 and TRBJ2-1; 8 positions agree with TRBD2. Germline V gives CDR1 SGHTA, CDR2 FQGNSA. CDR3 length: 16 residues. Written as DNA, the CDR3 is TGTGCCAGCAGCTTTAGAGCGGGAGCCTCCCACAATGAGCAGTTCTTC. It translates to CASSFRAGASHNEQFF.

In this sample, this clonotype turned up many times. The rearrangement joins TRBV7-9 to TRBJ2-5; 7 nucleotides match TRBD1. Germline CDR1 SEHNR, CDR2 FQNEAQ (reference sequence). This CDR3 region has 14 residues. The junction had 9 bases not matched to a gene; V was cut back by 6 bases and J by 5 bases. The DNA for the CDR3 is TGTGCCAGCAGTTTTCCCAACAGGGGTGAGACCCAGTACTTC. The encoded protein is CASSFPNRGETQYF.

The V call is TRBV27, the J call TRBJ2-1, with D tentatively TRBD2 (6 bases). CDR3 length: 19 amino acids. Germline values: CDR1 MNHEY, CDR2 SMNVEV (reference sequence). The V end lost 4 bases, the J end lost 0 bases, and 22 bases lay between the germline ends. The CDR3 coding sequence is TGTGCCAGCAGTTCTCCCCGGGGGTGGCGGACAAGCTCCTACAATGAGCAGTTCTTC. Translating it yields CASSSPRGWRTSSYNEQFF.

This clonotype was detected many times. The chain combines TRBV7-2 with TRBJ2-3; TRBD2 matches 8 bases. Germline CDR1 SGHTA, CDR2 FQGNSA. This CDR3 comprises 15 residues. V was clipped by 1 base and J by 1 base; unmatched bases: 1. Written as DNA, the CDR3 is TGTGCCAGCAGCTTAGACGGGAGGGGCACAGATACGCAGTATTTT. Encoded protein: CASSLDGRGTDTQYF.

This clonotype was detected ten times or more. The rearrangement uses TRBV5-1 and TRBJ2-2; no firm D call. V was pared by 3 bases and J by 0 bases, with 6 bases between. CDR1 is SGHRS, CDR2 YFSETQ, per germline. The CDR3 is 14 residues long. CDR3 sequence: CASSSQTNTGELFF. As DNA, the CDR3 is TGCGCCAGCAGCTCACAGACGAACACCGGGGAGCTGTTTTTT.